The table lists the clone carrying this T cell receptor (beta chain) with a few counts. What it binds is unknown. Unmatched junction bases numbered 8, after V lost 6 bases and J lost 8 bases. CDR1 and CDR2 (germline): SEHNR, FQNEAQ (reference sequence). The CDR3 runs 14 residues. The sample originates from a study of response to subunit inactivated influenza vaccine. Study observations and caveats: The authors offered the suggestion that each seasonal influenza vaccination recruits few new T cells.

TCRdb processed the RT-PCR reads anew with MiXCR; each CDR3 protein has one entry. This sample carries about 310,000 distinct CDR3 sequences, 21% of them seen once, and the ten largest clones take about 9.4%. The J gene is TRBJ1-4, the V gene TRBV7-9; 8 nucleotides match TRBD1. The specimen was PBMCs from blood, collected approximately 22 months after vaccination. The receptor comes from a man aged 45 to 70 who received an inactivated influenza vaccine. The CDR3 protein is CASRGQGAIEKLFF. CDR3 DNA sequence: TGTGCCAGCAGGGGGCAGGGGGCAATCGAAAAACTGTTTTTT.